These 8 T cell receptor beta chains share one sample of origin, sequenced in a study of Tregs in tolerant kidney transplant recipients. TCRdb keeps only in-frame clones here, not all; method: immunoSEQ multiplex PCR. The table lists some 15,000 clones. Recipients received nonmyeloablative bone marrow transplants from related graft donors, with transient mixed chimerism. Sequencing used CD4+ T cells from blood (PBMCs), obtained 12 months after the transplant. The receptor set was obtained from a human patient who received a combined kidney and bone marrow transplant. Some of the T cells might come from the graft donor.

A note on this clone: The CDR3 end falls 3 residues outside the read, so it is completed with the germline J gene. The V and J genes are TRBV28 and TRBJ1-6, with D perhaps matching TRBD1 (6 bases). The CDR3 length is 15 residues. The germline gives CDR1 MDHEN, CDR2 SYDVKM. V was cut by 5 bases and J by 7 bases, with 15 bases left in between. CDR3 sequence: CASSPSRQANSPLHF. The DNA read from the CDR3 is TGTGCCAGCAGTCCTAGCAGACAGGCGAATTCACCC.

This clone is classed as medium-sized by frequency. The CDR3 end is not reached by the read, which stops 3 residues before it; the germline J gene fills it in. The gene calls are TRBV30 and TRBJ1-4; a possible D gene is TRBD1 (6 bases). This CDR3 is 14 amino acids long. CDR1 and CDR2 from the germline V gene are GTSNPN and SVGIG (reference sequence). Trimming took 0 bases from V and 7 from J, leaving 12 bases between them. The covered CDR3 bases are TGTGCCTGGAGTGTAGAGGGGGGGGTTGAAAAA. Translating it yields CAWSVEGGVEK. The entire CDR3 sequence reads CAWSVEGGVEKLFF.

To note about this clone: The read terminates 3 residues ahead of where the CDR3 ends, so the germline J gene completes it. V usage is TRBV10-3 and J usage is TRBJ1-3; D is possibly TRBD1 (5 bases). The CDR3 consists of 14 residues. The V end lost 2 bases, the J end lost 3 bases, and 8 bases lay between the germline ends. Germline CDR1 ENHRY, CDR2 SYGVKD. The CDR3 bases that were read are TGTGCCATCAGTGAGGGGGCGGTTGGAAACACC. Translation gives CAISEGAVGNT. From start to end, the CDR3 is CAISEGAVGNTIYF.

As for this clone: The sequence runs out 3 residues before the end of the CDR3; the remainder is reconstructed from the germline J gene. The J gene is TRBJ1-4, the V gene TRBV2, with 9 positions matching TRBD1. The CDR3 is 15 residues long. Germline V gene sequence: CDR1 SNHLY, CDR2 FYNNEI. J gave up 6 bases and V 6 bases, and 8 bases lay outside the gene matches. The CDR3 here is CASRDLDRGYEKLFF. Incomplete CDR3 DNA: TGTGCCAGCAGGGACTTGGACAGGGGATATGAAAAA.

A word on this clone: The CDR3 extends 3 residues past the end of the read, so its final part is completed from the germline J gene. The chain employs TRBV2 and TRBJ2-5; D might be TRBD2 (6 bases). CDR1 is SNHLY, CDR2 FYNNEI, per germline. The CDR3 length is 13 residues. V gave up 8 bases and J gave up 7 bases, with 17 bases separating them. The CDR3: CASYYSGSATQYF. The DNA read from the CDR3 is TGTGCCAGCTACTATAGCGGATCGGCGACC. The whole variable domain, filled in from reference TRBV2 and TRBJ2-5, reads EPEVTQTPSHQVTQMGQEVILRCVPISNHLYFYWYRQILGQKVEFLVSFYNNEISEKSEIFDDQFSVERPDGSNFTLKIRSTKLEDSAMYFCASYYSGSATQYFGPGTRLLVL.

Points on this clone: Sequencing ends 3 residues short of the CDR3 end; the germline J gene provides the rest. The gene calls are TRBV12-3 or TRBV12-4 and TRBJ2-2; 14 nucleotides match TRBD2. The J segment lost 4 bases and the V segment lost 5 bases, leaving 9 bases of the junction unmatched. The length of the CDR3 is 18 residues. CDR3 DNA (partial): TGTGCCAGCAGTCACGGGACTAGCGGGAGATCTCGCACCGGGGAG. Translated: CASSHGTSGRSRTGE. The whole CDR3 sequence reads CASSHGTSGRSRTGELFF.

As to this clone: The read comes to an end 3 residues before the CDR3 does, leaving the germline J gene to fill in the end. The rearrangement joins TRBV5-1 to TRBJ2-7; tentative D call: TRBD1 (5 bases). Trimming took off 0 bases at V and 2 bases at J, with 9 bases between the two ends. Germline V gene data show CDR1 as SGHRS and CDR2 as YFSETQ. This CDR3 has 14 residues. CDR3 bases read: TGCGCCAGCAGCTTGGCGCAGGGTACCTACGAG. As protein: CASSLAQGTYE. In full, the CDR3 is CASSLAQGTYEQYF.

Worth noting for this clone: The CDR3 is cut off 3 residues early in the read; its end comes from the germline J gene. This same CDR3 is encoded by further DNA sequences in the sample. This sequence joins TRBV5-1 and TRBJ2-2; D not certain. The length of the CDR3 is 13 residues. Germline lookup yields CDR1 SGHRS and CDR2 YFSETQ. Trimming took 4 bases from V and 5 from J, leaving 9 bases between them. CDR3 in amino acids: CASSDSDTGELFF. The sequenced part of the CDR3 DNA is TGCGCCAGCAGCGACTCTGATACCGGGGAG.